A single sample is the source of the 20 T cell receptor beta chains below, sequenced in a study of T cell repertoires in aging, cancer and after chemotherapy. TCR beta rearrangements were amplified from peripheral blood genomic DNA. TRB rearrangements spanning V, D and J were amplified using mixed TRB-A/B primers. TCRdb fed the multiplex PCR reads into MiXCR, producing one record per CDR3 protein. The table records around 9,000 distinct CDR3 sequences, roughly a third of them present only once. Material for sequencing was blood. The receptor set was obtained from a human donor in good health.

This clonotype was picked up one time. The chain is built from TRBV4-3 and TRBJ2-3; 8 nucleotides line up with TRBD2. This CDR3 spans 16 amino acids. Germline lookup yields CDR1 LGHNA and CDR2 YSLEER. The V segment lost 0 bases and the J segment 7 bases; nucleotides outside the gene matches: 9. The CDR3 region is CASSQDVIAGMYTQYF. The DNA of the CDR3 is TGCGCCAGCAGCCAAGATGTAATAGCGGGGATGTATACGCAGTATTTT.

The chain is built from TRBV19 and TRBJ2-7; D ambiguous. Trimming pared 5 bases from V and 2 bases from J, leaving 13 bases between. CDR1 is LNHDA and CDR2 is SQIVND in the germline V gene (reference sequence). This CDR3 has 14 amino acids. CDR3 DNA: TGTGCCAGTAGTCGCCGCGGTGCGCCCTACGAGCAGTACTTC. It codes for CASSRRGAPYEQYF.

This chain joins TRBV20-1 and TRBJ2-1, with D uncertain. CDR3 length: 13 residues. Trimming removed 2 bases from V and 6 bases from J, with 11 bases in between. Looked up from germline, CDR1 is DFQATT and CDR2 is SNEGSKA (reference sequence). The CDR3 DNA follows: TGCAGTGCTAGACGACGGGTGGGCAATGAGCAGTTCTTC. The encoded protein is CSARRRVGNEQFF.

V and J are TRBV12-3 or TRBV12-4 and TRBJ1-1, with D hard to call. The ends were cut back, 5 bases at V and 6 bases at J, with 10 bases in the middle. CDR3 size: 12 residues. CDR3 nucleotides: TGTGCCAGCAGTGGAGCATGGGCTGAAGCTTTCTTT. Protein: CASSGAWAEAFF.

The chain employs TRBV15 and TRBJ1-1, with 9 bases identical to TRBD1. Looked up from germline, CDR1 is LNHNV and CDR2 is YYDKDF (reference sequence). With V trimmed by 4 bases and J by 3 bases, 3 bases remained unmatched. This CDR3 contains 14 residues. The CDR3 reads CATSTGQGYTEAFF. The CDR3 DNA reads as TGTGCCACCAGCACAGGACAGGGGTACACTGAAGCTTTCTTT.

In this sample, this clonotype turned up a few times. The rearrangement uses TRBV4-3 and TRBJ1-2, with a weak D call TRBD1 (5 bases). Germline assignment: CDR1 LGHNA and CDR2 YSLEER. V lost 0 bases and J lost 4, with 9 bases in between. The CDR3 extends over 14 amino acids. CDR3 residues: CASSQELGGYGYTF. The CDR3 DNA reads TGCGCCAGCAGCCAAGAACTGGGGGGCTATGGCTACACCTTC.

The V call is TRBV19, the J call TRBJ1-1; 9 bases align to TRBD1. Germline lookup yields CDR1 LNHDA and CDR2 SQIVND (reference sequence). CDR3 length: 19 residues. V lost 3 bases, J lost 1 base, and 15 bases stayed unmatched. CDR3 residues: CASSITGTGWSITNTEAFF. CDR3 DNA: TGTGCCAGTAGTATTACCGGGACAGGGTGGTCTATCACGAACACTGAAGCTTTCTTT. Complete variable domain (other parts from reference TRBV19 and TRBJ1-1): DGGITQSPKYLFRKEGQNVTLSCEQNLNHDAMYWYRQDPGQGLRLIYYSQIVNDFQKGDIAEGYSVSREKKESFPLTVTSAQKNPTAFYLCASSITGTGWSITNTEAFFGQGTRLTVV.

The gene calls are TRBV19 and TRBJ2-7; the match to TRBD2 covers 7 bases. Trimming at V came to 10 bases and at J to 2 bases, leaving 11 bases not matched to a gene. The germline V gene has CDR1 LNHDA and CDR2 SQIVND (reference sequence). There are 14 residues in the CDR3. In DNA form, the CDR3 reads TGTGCCACCACACCTGCGGGGGTAGCCTACGAGCAGTACTTC. As protein: CATTPAGVAYEQYF.

This clonotype was seen just once. CDR3 amino acids: CASSNSPGRLAKNIQYF. In DNA, the CDR3 is TGTGCCAGTAGTAACTCCCCGGGACGCCTAGCCAAAAACATTCAGTACTTC. The V call is TRBV19, the J call TRBJ2-4; D is possibly TRBD1 or TRBD2 (5 bases each). Germline lookup yields CDR1 LNHDA and CDR2 SQIVND (reference sequence). The CDR3 spans 17 residues. V was pared by 4 bases and J by 0 bases, with 16 bases between.

This chain uses TRBV6-5 with TRBJ1-1; D is undetermined. Germline CDR1 is MNHEY and CDR2 is SVGAGI. There are 15 residues in the CDR3. The V end lost 6 bases, the J end lost 0 bases, and 14 bases lay between the germline ends. This chain's CDR3 is CASSQVSGMNTEAFF. For the CDR3, the DNA is TGTGCCAGCAGCCAAGTAAGCGGAATGAACACTGAAGCTTTCTTT.

This chain links TRBV28 with TRBJ2-7, with D possibly called TRBD1 or TRBD2 (5 bases each). The CDR3 totals 13 residues. Per the germline V gene, CDR1 is MDHEN and CDR2 is SYDVKM. Trimming took 10 bases from V and 5 from J, leaving 18 bases between them. The CDR3 region is CATLRAGRHEQYF. The DNA for the CDR3 is TGTGCCACCCTGCGGGCAGGGCGGCACGAGCAGTACTTC. The full variable domain, completed using reference TRBV28 and TRBJ2-7, is DVKVTQSSRYLVKRTGEKVFLECVQDMDHENMFWYRQDPGLGLRLIYFSYDVKMKEKGDIPEGYSVSREKKERFSLILESASTNQTSMYLCATLRAGRHEQYFGPGTRLTVT.

The chain links TRBV14 to TRBJ1-1; D perhaps matches TRBD1 (6 bases). Trimming removed 0 bases from V and 11 bases from J, with 19 bases in between. Germline CDR1 and CDR2: SGHDN and FVKESK. The length of the CDR3 is 15 residues. The CDR3 spells CASSQEVTGAFGAFF. The CDR3 DNA reads as TGTGCCAGCAGCCAAGAGGTAACGGGGGCCTTTGGGGCTTTCTTT.

This clonotype was counted a few times. The V and J genes are TRBV24-1 and TRBJ2-7; 8 bases fit TRBD1. Germline CDR1 is KGHDR and CDR2 is SFDVKD. V dropped 5 bases and J dropped 0; count of bases not matched to a gene: 11. The CDR3 spans 17 residues. CDR3 sequence: CATSATAGQGGSYEQYF. As DNA, the CDR3 is TGTGCCACCAGTGCCACGGCAGGACAGGGTGGCTCCTACGAGCAGTACTTC.

This clonotype was seen a few times. The rearrangement joins TRBV12-3 or TRBV12-4 to TRBJ1-5, with 7 nucleotides matching TRBD1. The CDR3 extends over 16 amino acids. J lost 3 bases, V lost 1 base, and 6 bases had no gene match. For the CDR3, the DNA is TGTGCCAGCAGTTTAGTGAACAGGGGCCCCAATCAGCCCCAGCATTTT. Amino acid sequence: CASSLVNRGPNQPQHF.

This clonotype was found a few times. The chain recombines TRBV6-2 or TRBV6-3 with TRBJ2-1, with D possibly TRBD2 on 5 matching bases. Trimming shortened V by 0 bases and J by 7 bases, and 10 bases separated the two germline ends. The V gene's germline CDR1 is MNHEY and CDR2 SVGEGT. The CDR3 runs 14 residues. The CDR3 DNA reads as TGTGCCAGCAGTTACTCTAGCGCCGGTAATGAGCAGTTCTTC. This sequence encodes CASSYSSAGNEQFF.

This clonotype occurred a few times. CDR3 loop: CASRKGLGTEAFF. CDR3 DNA: TGTGCCAGCAGAAAGGGGTTGGGCACTGAAGCTTTCTTT. The J gene is TRBJ1-1, the V gene TRBV6-5, with a weak D call TRBD1 (5 bases). Trimming cost V 6 bases and J 4 bases, with 12 bases left between them. There are 13 residues in the CDR3. The germline V gene encodes CDR1 MNHEY and CDR2 SVGAGI.

This rearrangement joins TRBV28 to TRBJ1-1, with a tentative D call TRBD1 (6 bases). This CDR3 has 15 residues. The V end was cut by 5 bases, the J end by 0 bases, with 13 bases between. Germline V lookup: CDR1 MDHEN, CDR2 SYDVKM. CDR3 region: CASSNYRALNTEAFF. CDR3 bases: TGTGCCAGCAGTAACTACAGGGCTCTGAACACTGAAGCTTTCTTT.

The sample holds a few counts of this clonotype. This sequence joins TRBV27 and TRBJ1-1, with 9 bases that match TRBD1. The CDR3 length is 15 residues. Trimming cost V 2 bases and J 2 bases; bases outside gene matches: 3. Germline-derived CDR1 and CDR2 are MNHEY and SMNVEV (reference sequence). Here the CDR3 DNA reads TGTGCCAGCAGTTTAACGGGACAGGGAAACACTGAAGCTTTCTTT. Protein sequence: CASSLTGQGNTEAFF.

This clonotype was seen a handful of times. This chain uses TRBV20-1 with TRBJ2-1; D perhaps matches TRBD2 (5 bases). This CDR3 has 14 amino acids. Germline V CDR1 and CDR2: DFQATT, SNEGSKA (reference sequence). V lost 6 bases to trimming and J lost 9 bases, with 21 bases between them. The CDR3 spells CSARGPLGRVEQFF. The CDR3, as DNA: TGCAGTGCCCGAGGGCCCCTAGGTAGGGTTGAGCAGTTCTTC.

This clonotype rates as medium-sized. The gene calls are TRBV29-1 and TRBJ1-1, with a weak D call TRBD1 (5 bases). The CDR3 length is 13 residues. V was trimmed by 7 bases and J by 0 bases, leaving 12 bases between them. Germline CDR1 reads SQVTM; CDR2 reads ANQGSEA. DNA of the CDR3: TGCAGCGCCGGCCCAGGGATGAACACTGAAGCTTTCTTT. Amino acids: CSAGPGMNTEAFF.